This T cell receptor beta chain emerged from a study of T cell repertoires in cytomegalovirus infection. Study background: Indications of both CMV infection and matching HLA type were provided by public TCR beta signatures.

On this clonotype itself: The antigen remains unidentified.

Findings and limits, study-wide: The ex vivo response was dominated by HLA-C-restricted CMV-specific TCR beta clonotypes.

TCRdb redid the calling of the reads with MiXCR, one entry per CDR3 protein. Of 250,000 to 350,000 distinct CDR3 sequences in the sample, about 25% were seen once. Germline CDR1 DFQATT, CDR2 SNEGSKA (reference sequence). This CDR3 region has 15 residues. V shed 2 bases and J shed 0 bases, with 8 bases lying between them. The chain joins TRBV20-1 to TRBJ1-6; D is unresolved. This receptor was taken from a human donor in good health (CMV status not recorded). Some clones in this sample may be carry-over from other donors' samples. Sequencing was done on a sample of PBMCs. The CDR3 DNA is TGCAGTGCTAGATTGCGTGGCTCCTATAATTCACCCCTCCACTTT. Translation gives CSARLRGSYNSPLHF.